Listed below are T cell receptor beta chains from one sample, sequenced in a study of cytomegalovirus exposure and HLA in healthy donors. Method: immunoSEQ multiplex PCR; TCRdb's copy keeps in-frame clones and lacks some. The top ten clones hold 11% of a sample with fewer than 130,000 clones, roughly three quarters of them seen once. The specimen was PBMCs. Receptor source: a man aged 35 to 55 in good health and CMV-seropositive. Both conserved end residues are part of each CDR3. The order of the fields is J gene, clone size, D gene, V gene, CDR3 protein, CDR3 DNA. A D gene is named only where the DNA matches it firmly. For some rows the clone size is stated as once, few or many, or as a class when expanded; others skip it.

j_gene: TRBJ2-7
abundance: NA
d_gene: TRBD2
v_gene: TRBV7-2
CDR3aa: CASSFPLAGDPEQYF
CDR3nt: TGTGCCAGCAGCTTTCCACTAGCGGGGGACCCCGAGCAGTACTTC

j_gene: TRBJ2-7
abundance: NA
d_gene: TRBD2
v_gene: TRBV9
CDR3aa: CASSRNPGTSSYEQYF
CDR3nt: TGTGCCAGCAGCCGAAATCCCGGGACTAGCTCCTACGAGCAGTACTTC

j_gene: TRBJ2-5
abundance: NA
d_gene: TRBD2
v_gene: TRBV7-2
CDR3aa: CASSLAGVSETQYF
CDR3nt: TGTGCCAGCAGCCTAGCGGGAGTAAGCGAGACCCAGTACTTC

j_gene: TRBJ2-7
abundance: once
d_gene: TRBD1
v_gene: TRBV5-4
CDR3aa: CASSSTGGAYEQYF
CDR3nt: TGTGCCAGCAGCTCGACAGGGGGAGCCTACGAGCAGTACTTC

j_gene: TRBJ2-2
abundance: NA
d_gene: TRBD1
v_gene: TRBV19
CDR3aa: CASSVQGSGELFF
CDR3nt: TGTGCCAGTAGTGTACAGGGGTCCGGGGAGCTGTTTTTT

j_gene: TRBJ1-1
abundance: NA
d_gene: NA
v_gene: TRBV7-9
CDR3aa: CASSPNTGSEAFF
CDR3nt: TGTGCCAGCAGCCCGAATACAGGGTCTGAAGCTTTCTTT

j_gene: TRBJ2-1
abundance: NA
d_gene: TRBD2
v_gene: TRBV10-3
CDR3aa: CAISEGNSGRNEQFF
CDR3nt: TGTGCCATCAGTGAGGGGAATAGCGGGAGAAATGAGCAGTTCTTC

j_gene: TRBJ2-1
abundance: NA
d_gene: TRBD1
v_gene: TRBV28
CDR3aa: CASSWGQGAVNEQFF
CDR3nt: TGTGCCAGCAGTTGGGGACAGGGGGCTGTGAATGAGCAGTTCTTC

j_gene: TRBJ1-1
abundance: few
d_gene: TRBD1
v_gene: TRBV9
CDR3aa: CASSLRTGPNTEAFF
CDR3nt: TGTGCCAGCAGCCTCCGGACAGGGCCGAACACTGAAGCTTTCTTT

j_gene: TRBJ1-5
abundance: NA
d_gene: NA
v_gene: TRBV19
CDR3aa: CASSTGVGQPQHF
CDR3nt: TGTGCCAGTAGTACAGGGGTAGGGCAGCCCCAGCATTTT

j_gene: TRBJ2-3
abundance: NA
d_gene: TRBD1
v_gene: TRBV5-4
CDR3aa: CASSRDSASTDTQYF
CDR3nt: TGTGCCAGCAGCCGGGACAGCGCTAGCACAGATACGCAGTATTTT

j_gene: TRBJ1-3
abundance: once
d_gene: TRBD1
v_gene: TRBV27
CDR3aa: CASSFGTGSGNTIYF
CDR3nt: TGTGCCAGCAGTTTCGGGACAGGCTCTGGAAACACCATATATTTT

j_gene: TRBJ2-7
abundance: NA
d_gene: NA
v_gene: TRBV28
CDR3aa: CASSFEGTPYEQYF
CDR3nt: TGTGCCAGCAGTTTCGAGGGAACGCCCTACGAGCAGTACTTC

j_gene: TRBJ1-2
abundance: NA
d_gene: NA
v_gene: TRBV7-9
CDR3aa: CASSLAGLSYGYTF
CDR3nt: TGTGCCAGCAGCTTAGCCGGACTCAGCTATGGCTACACCTTC

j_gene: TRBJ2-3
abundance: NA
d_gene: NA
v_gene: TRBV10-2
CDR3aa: CASETAPSTDTQYF
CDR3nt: TGCGCCAGCGAGACTGCACCAAGCACAGATACGCAGTATTTT

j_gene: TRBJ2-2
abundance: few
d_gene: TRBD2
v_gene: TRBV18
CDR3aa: CASSFSGSVAGELFF
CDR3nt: TGTGCCAGCTCATTCAGCGGGAGTGTCGCCGGGGAGCTGTTTTTT

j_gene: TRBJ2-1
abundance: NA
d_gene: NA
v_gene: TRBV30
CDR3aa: CAWSGPGSVYNEQFF
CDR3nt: TGTGCCTGGAGTGGTCCCGGGAGCGTCTACAATGAGCAGTTCTTC

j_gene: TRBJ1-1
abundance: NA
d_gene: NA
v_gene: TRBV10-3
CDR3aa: CAIRDGGTTEAFF
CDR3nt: TGTGCCATCAGGGATGGAGGGACCACTGAAGCTTTCTTT

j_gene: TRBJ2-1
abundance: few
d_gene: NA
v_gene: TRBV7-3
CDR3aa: CSSSLTREQFF
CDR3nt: TGTTCCAGCAGCTTAACTCGTGAGCAGTTCTTC

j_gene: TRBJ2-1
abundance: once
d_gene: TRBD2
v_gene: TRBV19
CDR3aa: CASSIQSGRFNEQFF
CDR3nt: TGTGCCAGTAGTATACAAAGCGGGAGGTTTAATGAGCAGTTCTTC

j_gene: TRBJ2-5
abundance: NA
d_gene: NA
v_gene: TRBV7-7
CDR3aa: CASSATGTGHQETQYF
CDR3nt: TGTGCTAGCAGCGCGACCGGGACTGGTCACCAAGAGACCCAGTACTTC

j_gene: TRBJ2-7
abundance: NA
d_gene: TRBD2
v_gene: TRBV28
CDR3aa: CASSWTSQSYEQYF
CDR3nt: TGTGCCAGCAGTTGGACTAGCCAGAGCTACGAGCAGTACTTC

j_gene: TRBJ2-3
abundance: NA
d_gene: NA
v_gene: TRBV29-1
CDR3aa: CSGSDRNTDTQYF
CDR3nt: TGCAGCGGATCCGATAGAAACACAGATACGCAGTATTTT

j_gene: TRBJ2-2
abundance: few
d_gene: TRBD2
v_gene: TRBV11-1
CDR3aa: CASSLGSGRRSTGELFF
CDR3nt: TGTGCCAGCAGCCTCGGGAGCGGGAGGCGTTCAACCGGGGAGCTGTTTTTT

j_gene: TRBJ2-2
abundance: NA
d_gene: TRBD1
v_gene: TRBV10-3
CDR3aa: CAISDGRQGSTGELFF
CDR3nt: TGTGCCATCAGTGATGGGAGACAGGGAAGCACCGGGGAGCTGTTTTTT

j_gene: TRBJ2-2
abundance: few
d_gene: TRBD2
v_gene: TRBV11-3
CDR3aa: CASSADTAGVPLSNTGELFF
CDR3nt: TGTGCCAGCAGCGCTGATACAGCGGGAGTCCCGCTTTCGAACACCGGGGAGCTGTTTTTT

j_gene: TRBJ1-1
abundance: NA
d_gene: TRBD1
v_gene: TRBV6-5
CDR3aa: CASSYRPGGTEAFF
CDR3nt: TGTGCCAGCAGTTATCGGCCAGGGGGCACTGAAGCTTTCTTT

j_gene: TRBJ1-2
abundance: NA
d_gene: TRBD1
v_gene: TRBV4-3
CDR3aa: CASSRDRGSNGYTF
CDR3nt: TGCGCCAGCAGCCGGGACAGGGGGAGTAATGGCTACACCTTC

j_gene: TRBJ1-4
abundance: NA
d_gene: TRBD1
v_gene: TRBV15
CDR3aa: CATSSRQGATNEKLFF
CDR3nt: TGTGCCACCAGCAGCCGACAGGGTGCAACTAATGAAAAACTGTTTTTT

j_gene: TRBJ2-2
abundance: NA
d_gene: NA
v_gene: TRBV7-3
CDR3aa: CASSLTFSQNTGELFF
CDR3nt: TGTGCCAGCAGCTTAACGTTCAGTCAGAACACCGGGGAGCTGTTTTTT

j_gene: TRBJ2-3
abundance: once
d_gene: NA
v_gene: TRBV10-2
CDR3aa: CASSSTTSTDTQYF
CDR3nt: TGCGCCAGCAGCTCGACAACTAGCACAGATACGCAGTATTTT

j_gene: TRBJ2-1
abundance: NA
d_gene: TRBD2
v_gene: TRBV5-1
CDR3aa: CASSLMSGTTNEQFF
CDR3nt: TGCGCCAGCAGCTTGATGTCCGGGACTACAAATGAGCAGTTCTTC

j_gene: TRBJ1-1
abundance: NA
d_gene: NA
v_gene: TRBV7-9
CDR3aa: CASSLAQGGTEAFF
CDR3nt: TGTGCCAGCAGCTTAGCGCAGGGTGGCACTGAAGCTTTCTTT

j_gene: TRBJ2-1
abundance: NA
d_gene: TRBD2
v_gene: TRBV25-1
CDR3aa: CASSSGEAGGDTEQFF
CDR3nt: TGTGCCAGCAGCTCAGGGGAGGCGGGGGGGGACACTGAGCAGTTCTTC

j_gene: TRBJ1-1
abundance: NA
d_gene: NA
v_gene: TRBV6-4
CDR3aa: CASRASGYTEAFF
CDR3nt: TGTGCCAGCAGGGCCTCGGGGTACACTGAAGCTTTCTTT

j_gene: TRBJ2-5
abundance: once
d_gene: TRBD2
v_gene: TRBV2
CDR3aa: CAGSRGGETQYF
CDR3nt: TGTGCCGGCAGTCGGGGGGGAGAGACCCAGTACTTC

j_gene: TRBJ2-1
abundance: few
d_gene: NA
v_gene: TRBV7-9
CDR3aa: CASSLTSGAEQFF
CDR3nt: TGTGCCAGCAGCTTAACTTCGGGAGCTGAGCAGTTCTTC

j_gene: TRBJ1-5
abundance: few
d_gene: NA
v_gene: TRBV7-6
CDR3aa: CASSLAGGNQPQHF
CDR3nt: TGTGCCAGCAGCTTAGCCGGCGGAAATCAGCCCCAGCATTTT

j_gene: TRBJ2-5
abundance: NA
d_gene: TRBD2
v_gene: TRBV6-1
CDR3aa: CASSKETSGKETQYF
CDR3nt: TGTGCCAGCAGCAAAGAGACTAGCGGGAAAGAGACCCAGTACTTC

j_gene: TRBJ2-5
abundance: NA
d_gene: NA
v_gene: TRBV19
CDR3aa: CASRGGGVQETQYF
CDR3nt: TGTGCCAGTAGGGGAGGAGGGGTTCAAGAGACCCAGTACTTC

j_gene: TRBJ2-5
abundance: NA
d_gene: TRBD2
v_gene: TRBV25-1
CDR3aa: CASSGTILAGGPRETQYF
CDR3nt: TGTGCCAGCAGTGGGACCATACTAGCGGGAGGGCCTCGAGAGACCCAGTACTTC